This T cell receptor beta chain was profiled in a study of OX40 agonist ivuxolimab in advanced cancers. The assay was immunoSEQ multiplex PCR, and TCRdb's table has in-frame clones only and misses some. Of about 80,000 clones in the sample, approximately 92% were seen once. V gave up 7 bases and J gave up 2 bases; unmatched junction bases: 5. The CDR3 is 14 residues long. Looked up from germline, CDR1 is MNHNY and CDR2 is SVGAGI (reference sequence). The chain recombines TRBV6-6 with TRBJ2-7, with TRBD2 matching 10 bases. This clonotype was sampled from an adult with an advanced solid tumor such as melanoma, head and neck, liver or kidney cancer. The source was CD4+ or CD8+ T cells sorted from blood, collected in a trial of the OX40 agonist ivuxolimab. CDR3 sequence (DNA): TGTGCCAGCACCCCTAGCGGGAGCCCCTACGAGCAGTACTTC. It specifies CASTPSGSPYEQYF.